A selection of T cell receptor beta chains follows, all from one sample in a study of shared clonotypes between healthy human individuals. Sequenced by immunoSEQ multiplex PCR; TCRdb stores in-frame clones only, minus some. The sample consists of 550,000 to 650,000 clones, roughly 95% of them appearing once. Material for sequencing was naive CD8+ T cells sorted from blood. The source is a woman in her twenties or thirties in good health. Both conserved end residues are part of each CDR3. Fields, in order: D gene, CDR3 length, clone size, V gene, J gene, CDR3 protein, CDR3 DNA. A D gene is named only where the DNA matches it firmly. The size of a clone is reported for some rows only, either as once, few or many, or as a class for expanded clones.

NA	14	NA	TRBV28	TRBJ2-7	CASSFITPGNEQYF	TGTGCCAGCAGTTTTATTACGCCCGGCAACGAGCAGTACTTC
NA	16	NA	TRBV27	TRBJ2-5	CASSALPGMGQETQYF	TGTGCCAGCAGTGCCTTGCCAGGGATGGGACAAGAGACCCAGTACTTC
TRBD1	14	NA	TRBV10-3	TRBJ1-1	CAISQGQGDTEAFF	TGTGCCATCAGCCAGGGACAGGGCGACACTGAAGCTTTCTTT
NA	15	NA	TRBV7-9	TRBJ2-3	CASSLARGITDTQYF	TGTGCCAGCAGCTTAGCTCGAGGGATCACAGATACGCAGTATTTT
TRBD2	14	NA	TRBV5-1	TRBJ2-7	CASSLLREGYEQYF	TGCGCCAGCAGCTTGCTCCGGGAGGGCTACGAGCAGTACTTC
NA	14	NA	TRBV27	TRBJ2-7	CASSFGQATYEQYF	TGTGCCAGCAGTTTCGGTCAGGCAACCTACGAGCAGTACTTC
TRBD2	18	NA	TRBV19	TRBJ2-2	CASSIPGGSGSWTGELFF	TGTGCCAGTAGTATCCCCGGGGGTAGCGGGAGCTGGACCGGGGAGCTGTTTTTT
NA	13	NA	TRBV5-6	TRBJ1-1	CASRNWGAEEAFF	TGTGCCAGCAGAAACTGGGGGGCGGAAGAAGCTTTCTTT
NA	13	NA	TRBV4-1	TRBJ2-5	CASSPTGEETQYF	TGCGCCAGCAGCCCTACTGGAGAAGAGACCCAGTACTTC
TRBD1	15	NA	TRBV4-1	TRBJ1-2	CASSQGGQGSYGYTF	TGCGCCAGCAGCCAAGGGGGACAGGGATCCTATGGCTACACCTTC
NA	16	NA	TRBV4-2	TRBJ1-1	CASSQVVGGMDTEAFF	TGTGCCAGCAGCCAAGTAGTTGGGGGCATGGACACTGAAGCTTTCTTT
NA	14	few	TRBV5-4	TRBJ1-2	CASSLQGSPYGYTF	TGTGCCAGCAGCTTGCAGGGGTCCCCCTATGGCTACACCTTC
TRBD1	16	NA	TRBV19	TRBJ1-2	CASSMLLWTGEDGYTF	TGTGCCAGTAGTATGCTACTTTGGACAGGGGAGGATGGCTACACCTTC
NA	15	NA	TRBV7-9	TRBJ1-4	CASRSGTDIYEKLFF	TGTGCCAGCAGAAGCGGGACCGATATCTATGAAAAACTGTTTTTT
NA	15	once	TRBV5-4	TRBJ2-2	CASSFDGNFLGELFF	TGTGCCAGCAGCTTTGACGGGAATTTCCTCGGGGAGCTGTTTTTT
NA	12	NA	TRBV6-5	TRBJ1-5	CASSQDGGPQHF	TGTGCCAGCAGTCAAGACGGGGGGCCCCAGCATTTT
NA	16	once	TRBV28	TRBJ1-1	CASSFRTEYLGTEAFF	TGTGCCAGCAGTTTCCGTACTGAATATTTGGGCACTGAAGCTTTCTTT
NA	14	NA	TRBV6-5	TRBJ2-7	CASSYSGRVYEQYF	TGTGCCAGCAGTTACTCGGGCAGAGTCTACGAGCAGTACTTC
NA	14	NA	TRBV5-5	TRBJ2-7	CASSWRDRSREQYF	TGTGCCAGCAGCTGGAGGGACCGAAGCCGAGAGCAGTACTTC
NA	16	NA	TRBV10-3	TRBJ2-5	CAISDTGFGPLETQYF	TGTGCCATCAGTGATACAGGGTTTGGACCCCTAGAGACCCAGTACTTC
TRBD2	18	NA	TRBV28	TRBJ2-7	CASSSHSSGSSGYYEQYF	TGTGCCAGCAGTTCCCACTCTAGCGGGAGTTCGGGCTACTACGAGCAGTACTTC
NA	14	NA	TRBV4-1	TRBJ2-1	CASSHPGLYNEQFF	TGCGCCAGCAGCCATCCGGGACTTTACAATGAGCAGTTCTTC
NA	13	NA	TRBV30	TRBJ2-7	CAWSLEGWSEQYF	TGTGCCTGGAGTCTAGAGGGTTGGAGCGAGCAGTACTTC
TRBD2	14	NA	TRBV15	TRBJ2-5	CATSSGGEEETQYF	TGTGCCACCAGCAGTGGGGGGGAGGAAGAGACCCAGTACTTC
TRBD1	19	NA	TRBV28	TRBJ1-1	CASRQGAPMPRWWDTEAFF	TGTGCCAGCAGACAGGGGGCGCCGATGCCCAGATGGTGGGACACTGAAGCTTTCTTT
NA	13	NA	TRBV19	TRBJ2-7	CASSTSLVHEQYF	TGTGCCAGTTCGACTAGTTTAGTCCACGAGCAGTACTTC
TRBD1	16	once	TRBV2	TRBJ2-7	CASSRSLDRGLYEQYF	TGTGCCAGCAGTCGCTCACTCGACAGGGGGCTCTACGAGCAGTACTTC
NA	13	once	TRBV27	TRBJ2-2	CASSSTRRGELFF	TGTGCCAGCAGTTCCACTCGGCGCGGGGAGCTGTTTTTT
TRBD1	14	NA	TRBV27	TRBJ1-5	CASSTTGGGQPQHF	TGTGCCAGCAGTACCACAGGGGGCGGACAGCCCCAGCATTTT